This TCR beta chain was sequenced in a study of blood T cell repertoires in COVID-19. The germline CDR1 and CDR2 sequences are SQVTM and ANQGSEA. The V end was cut by 6 bases, the J end by 5 bases, with 13 bases between. The CDR3 consists of 12 residues. Some clones are missing from TCRdb's copy, which holds only in-frame ones; the method was immunoSEQ multiplex PCR. The sample consists of fewer than 400,000 clones, 70% to 90% of them appearing once. This chain links TRBV29-1 with TRBJ1-2, with D possibly matching TRBD1 (6 bases). The sample was PBMCs or T cells enriched from blood (not recorded which). This receptor was obtained from a man younger than 45 who had recovered from COVID-19. The CDR3 sequence: CSVGDRRYGYTF. The DNA for the CDR3 is TGCAGCGTGGGTGACAGGAGGTATGGCTACACCTTC. The variable domain in full, with the rest retrieved from reference TRBV29-1 and TRBJ1-2, is SAVISQKPSRDICQRGTSLTIQCQVDSQVTMMFWYRQQPGQSLTLIATANQGSEATYESGFVIDKFPISRPNLTFSTLTVSNMSPEDSSIYLCSVGDRRYGYTFGSGTRLTVV.